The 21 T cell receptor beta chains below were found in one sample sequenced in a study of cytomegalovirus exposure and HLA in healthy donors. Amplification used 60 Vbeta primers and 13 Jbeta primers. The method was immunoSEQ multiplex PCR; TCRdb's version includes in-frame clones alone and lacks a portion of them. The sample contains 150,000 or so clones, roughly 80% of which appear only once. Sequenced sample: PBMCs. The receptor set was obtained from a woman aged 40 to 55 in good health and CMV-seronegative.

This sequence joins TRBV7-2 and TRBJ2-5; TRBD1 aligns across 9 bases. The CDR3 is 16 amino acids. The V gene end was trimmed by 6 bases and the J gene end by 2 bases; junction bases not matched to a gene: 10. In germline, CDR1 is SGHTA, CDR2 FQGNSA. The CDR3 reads CASRITGGPIQETQYF. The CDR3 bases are TGTGCCAGCAGAATTACAGGGGGCCCCATACAAGAGACCCAGTACTTC.

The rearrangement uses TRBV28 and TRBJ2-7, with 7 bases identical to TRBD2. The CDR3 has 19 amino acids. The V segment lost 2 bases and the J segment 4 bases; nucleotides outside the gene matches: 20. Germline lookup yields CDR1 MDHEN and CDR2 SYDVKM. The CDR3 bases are TGTGCCAGCAGTTTACCCCAAGCCATAATCAAGCGGGGAGAATACGAGCAGTACTTC. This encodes CASSLPQAIIKRGEYEQYF.

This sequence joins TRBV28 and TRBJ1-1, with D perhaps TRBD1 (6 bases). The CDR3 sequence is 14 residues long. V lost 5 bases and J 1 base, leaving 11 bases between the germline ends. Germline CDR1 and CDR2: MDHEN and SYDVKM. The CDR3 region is CASSPYRENTEAFF. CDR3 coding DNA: TGTGCCAGCAGTCCTTACAGGGAGAACACTGAAGCTTTCTTT. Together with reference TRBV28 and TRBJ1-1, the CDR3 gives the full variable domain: DVKVTQSSRYLVKRTGEKVFLECVQDMDHENMFWYRQDPGLGLRLIYFSYDVKMKEKGDIPEGYSVSREKKERFSLILESASTNQTSMYLCASSPYRENTEAFFGQGTRLTVV.

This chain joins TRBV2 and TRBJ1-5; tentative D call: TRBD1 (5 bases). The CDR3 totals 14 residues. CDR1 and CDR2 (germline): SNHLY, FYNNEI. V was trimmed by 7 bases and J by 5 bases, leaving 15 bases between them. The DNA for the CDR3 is TGTGCCAGCACTCTCTGGGGGACTGATCAGCCCCAGCATTTT. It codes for CASTLWGTDQPQHF.

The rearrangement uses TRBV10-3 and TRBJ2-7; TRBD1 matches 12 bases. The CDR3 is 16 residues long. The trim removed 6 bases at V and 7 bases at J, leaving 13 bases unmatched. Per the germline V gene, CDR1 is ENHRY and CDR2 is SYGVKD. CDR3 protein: CAISLRAGQGAGEQYF. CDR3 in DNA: TGTGCCATCAGCCTACGGGCGGGACAGGGGGCCGGAGAGCAGTACTTC.

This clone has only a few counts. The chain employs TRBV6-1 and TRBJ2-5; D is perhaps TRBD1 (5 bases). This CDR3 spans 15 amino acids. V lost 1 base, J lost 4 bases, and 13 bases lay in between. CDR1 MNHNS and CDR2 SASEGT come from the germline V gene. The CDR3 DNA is TGTGCCAGCAGTGAAGTGGGCAGGGTAGGAGAGACCCAGTACTTC. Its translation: CASSEVGRVGETQYF.

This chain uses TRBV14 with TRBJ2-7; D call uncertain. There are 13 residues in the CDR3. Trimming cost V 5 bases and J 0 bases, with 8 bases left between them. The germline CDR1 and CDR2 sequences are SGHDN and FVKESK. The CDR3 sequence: CASSRHLSYEQYF. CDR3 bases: TGTGCCAGCAGCAGACACCTCTCCTACGAGCAGTACTTC.

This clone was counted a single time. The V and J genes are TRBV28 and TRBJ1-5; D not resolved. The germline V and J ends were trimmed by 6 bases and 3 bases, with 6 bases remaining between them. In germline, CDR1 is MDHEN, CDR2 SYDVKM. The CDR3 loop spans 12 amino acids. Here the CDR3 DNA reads TGTGCCAGCAGACAGCCCAATCAGCCCCAGCATTTT. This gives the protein CASRQPNQPQHF.

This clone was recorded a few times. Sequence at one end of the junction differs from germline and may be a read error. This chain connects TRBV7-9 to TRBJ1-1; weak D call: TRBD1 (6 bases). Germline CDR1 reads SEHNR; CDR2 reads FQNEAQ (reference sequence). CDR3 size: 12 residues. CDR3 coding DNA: TGTTCCAGCAGGGGAGGGGGCACTGAAGCTTTCTTT. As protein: CSSRGGGTEAFF.

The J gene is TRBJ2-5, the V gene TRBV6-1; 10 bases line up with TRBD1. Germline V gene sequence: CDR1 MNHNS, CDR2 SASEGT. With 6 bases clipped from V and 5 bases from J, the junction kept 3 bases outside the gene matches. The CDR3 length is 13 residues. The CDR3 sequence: CASRWTGGETQYF. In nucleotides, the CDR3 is TGTGCCAGCAGGTGGACAGGGGGGGAGACCCAGTACTTC.

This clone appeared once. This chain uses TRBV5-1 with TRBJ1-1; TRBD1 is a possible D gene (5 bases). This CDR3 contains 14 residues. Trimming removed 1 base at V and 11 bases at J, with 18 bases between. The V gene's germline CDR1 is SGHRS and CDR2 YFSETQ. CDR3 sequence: CASSLFQDTVRAFF. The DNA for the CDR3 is TGCGCCAGCAGCTTGTTTCAGGACACGGTAAGGGCTTTCTTT.

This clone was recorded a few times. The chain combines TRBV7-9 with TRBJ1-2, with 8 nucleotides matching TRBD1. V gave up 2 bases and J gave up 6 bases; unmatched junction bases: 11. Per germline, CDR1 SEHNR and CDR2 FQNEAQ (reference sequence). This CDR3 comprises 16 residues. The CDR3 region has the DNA TGTGCCAGCAGCTTAAGAGTGGGGACAGGAATGGATGGCTACACCTTC. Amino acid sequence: CASSLRVGTGMDGYTF.

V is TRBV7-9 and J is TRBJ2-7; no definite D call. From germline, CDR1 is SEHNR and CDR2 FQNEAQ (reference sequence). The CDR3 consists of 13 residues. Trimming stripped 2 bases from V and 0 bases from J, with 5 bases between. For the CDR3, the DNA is TGTGCCAGCAGCTTATTATACTCCTACGAGCAGTACTTC. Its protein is CASSLLYSYEQYF.

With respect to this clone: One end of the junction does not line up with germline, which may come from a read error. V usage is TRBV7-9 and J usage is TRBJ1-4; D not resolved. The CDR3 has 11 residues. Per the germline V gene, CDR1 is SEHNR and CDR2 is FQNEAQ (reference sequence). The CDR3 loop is CSSSALVGLFF. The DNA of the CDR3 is TGTTCCAGCAGCGCGCTAGTGGGACTGTTTTTT.

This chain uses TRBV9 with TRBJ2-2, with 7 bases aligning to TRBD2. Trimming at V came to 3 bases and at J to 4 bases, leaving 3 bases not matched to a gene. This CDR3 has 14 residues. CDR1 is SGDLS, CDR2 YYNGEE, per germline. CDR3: CASSDPGGTGELFF. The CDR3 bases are TGTGCCAGCAGCGACCCGGGGGGCACCGGGGAGCTGTTTTTT. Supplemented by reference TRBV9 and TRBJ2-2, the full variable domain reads DSGVTQTPKHLITATGQRVTLRCSPRSGDLSVYWYQQSLDQGLQFLIQYYNGEERAKGNILERFSAQQFPDLHSELNLSSLELGDSALYFCASSDPGGTGELFFGEGSRLTVL.

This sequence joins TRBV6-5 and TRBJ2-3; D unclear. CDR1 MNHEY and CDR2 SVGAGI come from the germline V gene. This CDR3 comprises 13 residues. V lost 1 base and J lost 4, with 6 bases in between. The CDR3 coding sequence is TGTGCCAGCAGTTACTTTCTCTCAGATACGCAGTATTTT. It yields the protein CASSYFLSDTQYF.

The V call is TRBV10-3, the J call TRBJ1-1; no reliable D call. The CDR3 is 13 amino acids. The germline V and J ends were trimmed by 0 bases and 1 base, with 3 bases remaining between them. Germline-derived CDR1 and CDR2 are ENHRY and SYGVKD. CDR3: CAISESRNTEAFF. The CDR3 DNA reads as TGTGCCATCAGTGAGTCGAGGAACACTGAAGCTTTCTTT.

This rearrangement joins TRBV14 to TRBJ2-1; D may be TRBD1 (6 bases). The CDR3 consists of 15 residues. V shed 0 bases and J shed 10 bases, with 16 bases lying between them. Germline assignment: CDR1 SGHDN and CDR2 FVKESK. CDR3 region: CASSQDYGEQGEQFF. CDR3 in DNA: TGTGCCAGCAGCCAAGATTATGGCGAACAGGGCGAGCAGTTCTTC.

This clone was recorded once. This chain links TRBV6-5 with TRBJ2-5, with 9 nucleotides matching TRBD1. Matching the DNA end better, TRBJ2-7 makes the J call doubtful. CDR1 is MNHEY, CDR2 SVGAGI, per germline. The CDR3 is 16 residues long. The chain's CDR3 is CASSFGQGMGTYEQYF. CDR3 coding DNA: TGTGCCAGCAGTTTTGGACAGGGGATGGGTACGTACGAGCAGTACTTC.

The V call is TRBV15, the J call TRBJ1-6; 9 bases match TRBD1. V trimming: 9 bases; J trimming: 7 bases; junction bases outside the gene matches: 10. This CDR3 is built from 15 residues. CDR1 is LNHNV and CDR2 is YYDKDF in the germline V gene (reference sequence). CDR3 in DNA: TGTGCCACTTCTGGGACAGGGAATTTCAATTCACCCCTCCACTTT. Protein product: CATSGTGNFNSPLHF.

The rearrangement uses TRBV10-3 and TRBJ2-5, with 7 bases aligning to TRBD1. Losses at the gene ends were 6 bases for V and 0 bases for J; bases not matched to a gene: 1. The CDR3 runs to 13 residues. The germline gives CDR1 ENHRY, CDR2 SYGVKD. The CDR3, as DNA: TGTGCCATCAGGGGACAGCACCAAGAGACCCAGTACTTC. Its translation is CAIRGQHQETQYF.